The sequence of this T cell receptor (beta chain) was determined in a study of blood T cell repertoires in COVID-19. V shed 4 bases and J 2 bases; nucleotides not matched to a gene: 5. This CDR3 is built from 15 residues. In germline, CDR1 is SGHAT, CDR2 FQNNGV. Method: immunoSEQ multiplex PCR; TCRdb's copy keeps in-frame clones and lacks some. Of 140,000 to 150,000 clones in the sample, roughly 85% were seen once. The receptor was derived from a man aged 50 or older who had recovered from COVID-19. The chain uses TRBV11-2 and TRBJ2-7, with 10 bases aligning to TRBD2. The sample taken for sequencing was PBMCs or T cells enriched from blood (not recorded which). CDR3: CASSSLAGAPYEQYF. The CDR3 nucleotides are TGTGCCAGCAGCTCCCTAGCGGGAGCCCCCTACGAGCAGTACTTC. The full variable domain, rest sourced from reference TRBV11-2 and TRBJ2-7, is EAGVAQSPRYKIIEKRQSVAFWCNPISGHATLYWYQQILGQGPKLLIQFQNNGVVDDSQLPKDRFSAERLKGVDSTLKIQPAKLEDSAVYLCASSSLAGAPYEQYFGPGTRLTVT.